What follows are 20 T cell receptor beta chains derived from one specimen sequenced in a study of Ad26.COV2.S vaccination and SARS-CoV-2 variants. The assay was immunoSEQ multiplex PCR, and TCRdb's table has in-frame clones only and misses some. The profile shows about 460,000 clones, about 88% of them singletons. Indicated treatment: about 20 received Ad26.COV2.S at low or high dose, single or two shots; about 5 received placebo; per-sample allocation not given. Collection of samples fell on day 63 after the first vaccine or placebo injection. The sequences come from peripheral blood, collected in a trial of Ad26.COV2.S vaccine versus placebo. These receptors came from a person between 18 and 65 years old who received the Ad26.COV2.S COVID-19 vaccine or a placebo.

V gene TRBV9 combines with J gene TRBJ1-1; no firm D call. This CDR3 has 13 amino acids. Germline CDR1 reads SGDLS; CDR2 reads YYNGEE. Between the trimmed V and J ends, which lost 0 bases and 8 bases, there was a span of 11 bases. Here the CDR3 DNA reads TGTGCCAGCAGCGTAGGTGACACTCGGGAAGCTTTCTTT. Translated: CASSVGDTREAFF.

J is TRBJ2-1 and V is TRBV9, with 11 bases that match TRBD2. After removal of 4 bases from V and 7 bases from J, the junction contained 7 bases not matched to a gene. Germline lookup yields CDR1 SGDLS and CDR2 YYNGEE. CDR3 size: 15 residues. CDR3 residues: CASSSSGRAENEQFF. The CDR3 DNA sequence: TGTGCCAGCAGCAGTAGCGGGAGGGCCGAGAATGAGCAGTTCTTC.

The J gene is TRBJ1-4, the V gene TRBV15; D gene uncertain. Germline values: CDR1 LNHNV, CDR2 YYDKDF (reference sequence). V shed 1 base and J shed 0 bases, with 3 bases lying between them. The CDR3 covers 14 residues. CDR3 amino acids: CATSRGATNEKLFF. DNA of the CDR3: TGTGCCACCAGCAGAGGTGCAACTAATGAAAAACTGTTTTTT.

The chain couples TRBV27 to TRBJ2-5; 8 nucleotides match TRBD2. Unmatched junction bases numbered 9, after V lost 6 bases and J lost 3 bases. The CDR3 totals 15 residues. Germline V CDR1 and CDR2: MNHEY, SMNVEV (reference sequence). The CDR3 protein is CASRSLGRAEETQYF. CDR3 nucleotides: TGTGCCAGCAGGTCTCTCGGGAGGGCTGAAGAGACCCAGTACTTC.

The CDR3 sequence: CASSLASQVNTEAFF. The DNA for the CDR3 is TGTGCCAGCAGCTTAGCGAGTCAGGTGAACACTGAAGCTTTCTTT. The chain recombines TRBV7-9 with TRBJ1-1, with no clear D. Per the germline V gene, CDR1 is SEHNR and CDR2 is FQNEAQ (reference sequence). The length of the CDR3 is 15 residues. V was cut by 0 bases and J by 0 bases, with 8 bases left in between. Full variable domain (remainder filled in from reference TRBV7-9 and TRBJ1-1): DTGVSQNPRHKITKRGQNVTFRCDPISEHNRLYWYRQTLGQGPEFLTYFQNEAQLEKSRLLSDRFSAERPKGSFSTLEIQRTEQGDSAMYLCASSLASQVNTEAFFGQGTRLTVV.

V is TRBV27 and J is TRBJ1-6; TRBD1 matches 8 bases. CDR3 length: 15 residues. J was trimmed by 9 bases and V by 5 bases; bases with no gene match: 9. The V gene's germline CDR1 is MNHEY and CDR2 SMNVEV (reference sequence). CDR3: CASSEGQGAFSPLHF. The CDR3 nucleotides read TGTGCCAGCAGTGAGGGGCAGGGGGCTTTTTCACCCCTCCACTTT.

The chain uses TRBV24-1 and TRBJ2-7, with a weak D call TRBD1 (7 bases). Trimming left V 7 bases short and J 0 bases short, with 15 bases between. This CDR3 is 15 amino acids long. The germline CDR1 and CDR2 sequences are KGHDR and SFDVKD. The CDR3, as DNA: TGTGCCACCAGGCGCGGGACAGCGAGCTCCTACGAGCAGTACTTC. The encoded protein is CATRRGTASSYEQYF.

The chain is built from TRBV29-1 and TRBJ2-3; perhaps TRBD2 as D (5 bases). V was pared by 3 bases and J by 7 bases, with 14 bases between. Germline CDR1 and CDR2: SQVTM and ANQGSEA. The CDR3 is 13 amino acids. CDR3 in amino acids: CSVDEGSLNTQYF. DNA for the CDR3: TGCAGCGTTGATGAGGGCTCATTGAATACGCAGTATTTT.

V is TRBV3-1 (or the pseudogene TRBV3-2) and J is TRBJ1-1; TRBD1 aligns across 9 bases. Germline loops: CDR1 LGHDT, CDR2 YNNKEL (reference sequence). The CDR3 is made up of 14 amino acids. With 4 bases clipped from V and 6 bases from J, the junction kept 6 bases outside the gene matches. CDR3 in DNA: TGTGCCAGCAGCCCCCGGACAGGGGCGGCTGAAGCTTTCTTT. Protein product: CASSPRTGAAEAFF.

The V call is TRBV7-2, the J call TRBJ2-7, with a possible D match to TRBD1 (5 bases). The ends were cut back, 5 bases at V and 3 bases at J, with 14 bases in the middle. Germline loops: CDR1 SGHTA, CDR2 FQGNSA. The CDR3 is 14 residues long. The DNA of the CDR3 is TGTGCCAGCAGCCTAGGAGACAGTTACTACGAGCAGTACTTC. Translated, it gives CASSLGDSYYEQYF. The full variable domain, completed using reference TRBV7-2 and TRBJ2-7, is GAGVSQSPSNKVTEKGKDVELRCDPISGHTALYWYRQSLGQGLEFLIYFQGNSAPDKSGLPSDRFSAERTGGSVSTLTIQRTQQEDSAVYLCASSLGDSYYEQYFGPGTRLTVT.

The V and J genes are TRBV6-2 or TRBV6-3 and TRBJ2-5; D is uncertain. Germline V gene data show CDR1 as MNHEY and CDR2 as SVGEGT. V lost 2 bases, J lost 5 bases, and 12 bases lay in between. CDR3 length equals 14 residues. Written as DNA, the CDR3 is TGTGCCAGCAGTTACGATGCAGTTCGGGAGACCCAGTACTTC. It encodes CASSYDAVRETQYF.

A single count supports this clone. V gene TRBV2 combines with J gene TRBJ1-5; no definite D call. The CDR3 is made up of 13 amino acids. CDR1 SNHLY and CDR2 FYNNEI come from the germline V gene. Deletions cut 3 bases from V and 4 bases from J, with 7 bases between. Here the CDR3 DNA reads TGTGCCAGCAGTGAGTTTGGAAATCAGCCCCAGCATTTT. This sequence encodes CASSEFGNQPQHF. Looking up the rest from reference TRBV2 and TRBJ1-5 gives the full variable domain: EPEVTQTPSHQVTQMGQEVILRCVPISNHLYFYWYRQILGQKVEFLVSFYNNEISEKSEIFDDQFSVERPDGSNFTLKIRSTKLEDSAMYFCASSEFGNQPQHFGDGTRLSIL.

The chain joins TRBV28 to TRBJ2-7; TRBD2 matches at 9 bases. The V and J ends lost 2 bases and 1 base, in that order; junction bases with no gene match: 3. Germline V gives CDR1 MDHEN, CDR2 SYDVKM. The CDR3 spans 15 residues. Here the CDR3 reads CASSLATSGSYEQYF. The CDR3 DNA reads TGTGCCAGCAGTTTAGCGACTAGCGGATCCTACGAGCAGTACTTC.

Here the CDR3 reads CASSQGPGQEGYTF. DNA of the CDR3: TGTGCCAGCAGCCAGGGCCCGGGACAGGAGGGCTACACCTTC. J is TRBJ1-2 and V is TRBV3-1 (or the pseudogene TRBV3-2), with 8 bases fitting TRBD1. This CDR3 region has 14 residues. The germline V gene has CDR1 LGHDT and CDR2 YNNKEL (reference sequence). The ends lost 3 bases at V and 8 bases at J; junction bases unmatched: 8.

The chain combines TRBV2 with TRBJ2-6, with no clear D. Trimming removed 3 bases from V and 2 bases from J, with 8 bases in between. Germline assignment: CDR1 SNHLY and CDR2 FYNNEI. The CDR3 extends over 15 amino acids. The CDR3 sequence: CASSESRAGANVLTF. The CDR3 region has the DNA TGTGCCAGCAGTGAGAGTAGGGCTGGGGCCAACGTCCTGACTTTC.

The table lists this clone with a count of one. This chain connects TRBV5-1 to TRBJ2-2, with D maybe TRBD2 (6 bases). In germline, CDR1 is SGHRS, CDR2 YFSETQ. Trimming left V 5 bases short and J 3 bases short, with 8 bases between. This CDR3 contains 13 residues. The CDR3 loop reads CASREGHTGELFF. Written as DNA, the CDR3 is TGCGCCAGCAGGGAGGGCCACACCGGGGAGCTGTTTTTT.

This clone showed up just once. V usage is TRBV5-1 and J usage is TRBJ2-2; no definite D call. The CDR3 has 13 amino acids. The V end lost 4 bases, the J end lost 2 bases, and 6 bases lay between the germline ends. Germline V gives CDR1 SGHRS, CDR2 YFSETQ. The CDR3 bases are TGCGCCAGCAGCCGTCCTAACACCGGGGAGCTGTTTTTT. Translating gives CASSRPNTGELFF.

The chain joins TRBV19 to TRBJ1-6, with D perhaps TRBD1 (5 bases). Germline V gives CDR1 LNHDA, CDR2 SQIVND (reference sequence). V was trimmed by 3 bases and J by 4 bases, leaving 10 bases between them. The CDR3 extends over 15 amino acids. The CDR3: CASSIATAYNSPLHF. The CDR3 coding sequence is TGTGCCAGTAGTATTGCGACAGCGTATAATTCACCCCTCCACTTT.

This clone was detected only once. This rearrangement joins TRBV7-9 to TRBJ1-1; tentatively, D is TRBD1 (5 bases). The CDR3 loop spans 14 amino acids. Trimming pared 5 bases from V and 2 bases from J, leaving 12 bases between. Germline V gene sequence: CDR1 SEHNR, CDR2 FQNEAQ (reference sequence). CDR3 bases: TGTGCCAGCAGCGCTAGACAGAGAAACACTGAAGCTTTCTTT. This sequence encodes CASSARQRNTEAFF.

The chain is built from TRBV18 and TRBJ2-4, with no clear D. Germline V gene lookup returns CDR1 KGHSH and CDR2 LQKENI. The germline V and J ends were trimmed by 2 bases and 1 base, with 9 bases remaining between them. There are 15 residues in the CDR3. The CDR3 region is CASSPGSEAKNIQYF. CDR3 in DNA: TGTGCCAGCTCACCAGGGTCCGAGGCCAAAAACATTCAGTACTTC. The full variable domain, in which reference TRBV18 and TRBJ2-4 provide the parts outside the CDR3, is NAGVMQNPRHLVRRRGQEARLRCSPMKGHSHVYWYRQLPEEGLKFMVYLQKENIIDESGMPKERFSAEFPKEGPSILRIQQVVRGDSAAYFCASSPGSEAKNIQYFGAGTRLSVL.